The 20 T cell receptor beta chains below were found in one sample sequenced in a study of Graves' ophthalmopathy and Graves' hyperthyroidism. RNA transcripts provided the template for amplifying TCR beta CDR3 regions. Amplification began with first-round RT-PCR using HTBI primers, then second-round multiplex PCR was performed. Via MiXCR, TCRdb re-called the multiplex PCR reads, giving one row per CDR3 protein. Found here are around 340,000 distinct CDR3 sequences, roughly 15% of them singletons; the top ten hold roughly 12%. The source material was peripheral blood. These receptors originate from an adult man with Graves' ophthalmopathy.

The sample holds many counts of this clonotype. J is TRBJ2-7 and V is TRBV20-1; D is unresolved. V gave up 5 bases and J gave up 2 bases, with 10 bases separating them. CDR3 length equals 12 residues. Germline lookup yields CDR1 DFQATT and CDR2 SNEGSKA (reference sequence). In DNA, the CDR3 is TGCAGTGCTGGCTGGGGAACCTACGAGCAGTACTTC. The encoded protein is CSAGWGTYEQYF.

The rearrangement links TRBV6-5 to TRBJ2-2; 14 bases align to TRBD2. Germline CDR1 is MNHEY and CDR2 is SVGAGI. This CDR3 region has 15 residues. The J segment lost 6 bases and the V segment lost 6 bases, leaving 3 bases of the junction unmatched. The CDR3 is CASRGLAGVAGELFF. In DNA, the CDR3 is TGTGCCAGCAGGGGACTAGCGGGGGTGGCCGGGGAGCTGTTTTTT.

About this clonotype itself: Germline and junction disagree at one end, which may indicate a read error. The chain joins TRBV6-2 or TRBV6-3 to TRBJ2-2; a weak D match, TRBD2 (5 bases). CDR1 is MNHEY and CDR2 is SVGEGT in the germline V gene. The CDR3 is made up of 16 amino acids. The CDR3: CASSYSTGRISGELSF. The CDR3 region has the DNA TGTGCCAGCAGTTACTCGACCGGCCGTATTTCCGGGGAGCTGTCTTTT.

This clonotype has a count of ten or more. This chain joins TRBV6-5 and TRBJ1-1; D is ambiguous. Germline-derived CDR1 and CDR2 are MNHEY and SVGAGI. This CDR3 is built from 13 residues. Trimming removed 2 bases at V and 3 bases at J, with 7 bases between. CDR3 in amino acids: CASSYGVDTEAFF. DNA for the CDR3: TGTGCCAGCAGTTACGGGGTTGACACTGAAGCTTTCTTT.

The table lists this clonotype with many counts. The chain links TRBV5-1 to TRBJ2-7, with 10 positions matching TRBD1. The CDR3 loop spans 14 amino acids. Germline V CDR1 and CDR2: SGHRS, YFSETQ. With V trimmed by 4 bases and J by 6 bases, 7 bases remained unmatched. The CDR3 bases are TGCGCCAGCAGCACAGGACAGGGGGTTGGCGAGCAGTACTTC. As protein: CASSTGQGVGEQYF.

There are many counts of this clonotype. The chain employs TRBV20-1 and TRBJ1-3; a possible D gene is TRBD1 (6 bases). Germline V gene sequence: CDR1 DFQATT, CDR2 SNEGSKA (reference sequence). V was cut by 6 bases and J by 0 bases, with 12 bases left in between. CDR3 length: 14 amino acids. The CDR3 DNA sequence: TGCAGTGCGGCCCGGGACAACTCTGGAAACACCATATATTTT. This gives the protein CSAARDNSGNTIYF.

This clonotype was observed at least ten times. This sequence joins TRBV30 and TRBJ1-1; TRBD1 is a possible D gene (6 bases). Germline CDR1 is GTSNPN and CDR2 is SVGIG (reference sequence). The CDR3 totals 15 residues. Trimming cost V 3 bases and J 5 bases, with 19 bases left between them. CDR3 DNA: TGTGCCTGGAGCGTCCTTGGGGGGGGCATGACTGAAGCTTTCTTT. Amino acid sequence: CAWSVLGGGMTEAFF.

This clonotype was found many times. Just one base apart from a much larger clone, this may be a read error. The CDR3 sequence: CAINTRTGESGYAF. The CDR3 DNA reads TGTGCCATCAACACTAGGACAGGGGAAAGTGGCTACGCCTTC. The V and J genes are TRBV6-5 and TRBJ1-2, with TRBD1 identical over 9 bases. This CDR3 has 14 amino acids. Per germline, CDR1 MNHEY and CDR2 SVGAGI.

J is TRBJ1-1 and V is TRBV29-1; tentatively, D is TRBD1 (5 bases). This CDR3 contains 13 residues. CDR1 is SQVTM, CDR2 ANQGSEA, per germline. V was shortened by 1 base and J by 8 bases, with 14 bases between the two germline ends. CDR3 DNA sequence: TGCAGCGTTGAAGGGCAACAGGCGAAGGAAGCTTTCTTT. Encoded protein: CSVEGQQAKEAFF.

The rearrangement joins TRBV20-1 to TRBJ2-7; possibly TRBD1 or TRBD2 for D (5 bases each). The CDR3 runs 14 residues. V lost 0 bases to trimming and J lost 7 bases, with 16 bases between them. The germline CDR1 and CDR2 sequences are DFQATT and SNEGSKA (reference sequence). CDR3 amino acids: CSAREPGDDHEQYF. The DNA for the CDR3 is TGCAGTGCTAGAGAGCCCGGGGACGATCATGAGCAGTACTTC.

V gene TRBV10-3 combines with J gene TRBJ1-2; D call uncertain. Trimming stripped 8 bases from V and 7 bases from J, with 17 bases between. Germline V gene sequence: CDR1 ENHRY, CDR2 SYGVKD. The CDR3 sequence is 13 residues long. CDR3 loop: CAIFRDPPGGYTF. The CDR3 nucleotides read TGTGCCATCTTTCGCGATCCTCCTGGTGGCTACACCTTC.

This clonotype was counted at least ten times. CDR3 sequence reads: CASSAEYSNQPQHF. In DNA, the CDR3 is TGTGCCAGCAGCGCAGAATATAGCAATCAGCCCCAGCATTTT. The V call is TRBV6-4, the J call TRBJ1-5; D gene ambiguous. This CDR3 is built from 14 residues. V lost 6 bases, J lost 0 bases, and 9 bases lay in between. CDR1 and CDR2 (germline): MRHNA, SNTAGT.

The genes are TRBV6-1 and TRBJ2-7; tentative D call: TRBD1 (5 bases). The end of the DNA aligns better with TRBJ2-1, so the J call may be wrong. CDR1 is MNHNS, CDR2 SASEGT, per germline. The CDR3 length is 15 residues. The CDR3 DNA follows: TGTGCCAGCACCTTGACCCAGGGAATAGGCCACGAGCAGTTCTTC. Its protein is CASTLTQGIGHEQFF.

The V call is TRBV28, the J call TRBJ1-3; 7 bases map to TRBD1. The CDR3 loop spans 15 amino acids. CDR1 and CDR2 (germline): MDHEN, SYDVKM. V was pared by 7 bases and J by 2 bases, with 8 bases of the junction left unmatched. CDR3 region: CASKDGGTAGNTIYF. The CDR3 nucleotides are TGTGCCAGCAAGGATGGAGGGACAGCTGGAAACACCATATATTTT.

This clonotype was picked up many times. J is TRBJ2-5 and V is TRBV11-2; D is possibly TRBD2 (5 bases). The CDR3 spans 16 residues. V lost 5 bases to trimming and J lost 1 base, with 17 bases between them. Germline V gene lookup returns CDR1 SGHAT and CDR2 FQNNGV. In DNA form, the CDR3 reads TGTGCCAGCAGCCCGAATAGCCGTGGACTCCAAGAGACCCAGTACTTC. It codes for CASSPNSRGLQETQYF.

This clonotype was counted at least ten times. The chain combines TRBV29-1 with TRBJ1-3, with D unclear. Germline lookup yields CDR1 SQVTM and CDR2 ANQGSEA. V shed 3 bases and J shed 4 bases, with 10 bases lying between them. This CDR3 has 13 residues. The CDR3 protein is CSVEERAGNTIYF. The CDR3, as DNA: TGCAGCGTTGAGGAACGGGCAGGAAACACCATATATTTT.

This clonotype has a count of ten or more. This chain uses TRBV3-1 with TRBJ2-4; unclear D gene. Between the trimmed V and J ends, which lost 3 bases and 5 bases, there was a span of 11 bases. Per germline, CDR1 LGHDT and CDR2 YNNKEL (reference sequence). The CDR3 is 14 amino acids. CDR3 nucleotides: TGTGCCAGCAGCCACCCTAAGGACGAAAACATTCAGTACTTC. It yields the protein CASSHPKDENIQYF.

This clonotype has at least ten counts. The gene calls are TRBV30 and TRBJ1-5; 9 bases are shared with TRBD1. The CDR3 sequence is 16 residues long. Germline V gene sequence: CDR1 GTSNPN, CDR2 SVGIG (reference sequence). The ends lost 1 base at V and 2 bases at J; junction bases unmatched: 6. Here the CDR3 reads CAWSAQGAQGNQPQHF. The CDR3 DNA is TGTGCCTGGAGTGCACAGGGGGCGCAGGGCAATCAGCCCCAGCATTTT.

Ten or more counts support this clonotype. The chain combines TRBV10-1 with TRBJ2-7; D is unresolved. Germline lookup yields CDR1 WNHNN and CDR2 SYGVQD (reference sequence). V was pared by 3 bases and J by 3 bases, with 12 bases between. CDR3 size: 14 residues. The CDR3 DNA reads TGCGCCAGCAGTGAATATTCCTCAGGCTACGAGCAGTACTTC. This codes for CASSEYSSGYEQYF.

This clonotype was observed many times. The rearrangement uses TRBV29-1 and TRBJ2-7; D remains unclear. V lost 7 bases, J lost 2 bases, and 9 bases lay in between. The CDR3 loop spans 11 amino acids. CDR1 is SQVTM and CDR2 is ANQGSEA in the germline V gene. In nucleotides, the CDR3 is TGCAGCGCCAAGACGGCCTACGAGCAGTACTTC. Its translation is CSAKTAYEQYF.